These T cell receptor beta chains were read from a single sample in a study of blood T cell repertoires in COVID-19. Produced via immunoSEQ multiplex PCR; TCRdb's table is partial and in-frame only. The repertoire holds over 400,000 clones, roughly 88% seen once, with almost 1.5% in the top ten. The material sequenced was peripheral blood. Every receptor here comes from a woman younger than 45 with active or convalescent COVID-19. Both conserved end residues are part of each CDR3.

TRBV12-3/TRBV12-4	TRBJ2-7	CASSLRESYEQYF
TRBV3-1/TRBV3-2	TRBJ1-4	CASSQDLGGGEKLFF
TRBV27	TRBJ1-2	CASSLGQDYGYTF
TRBV30	TRBJ2-3	CAWTTGLGSTDTQYF
TRBV11-2	TRBJ1-4	CASSSQTGGGEKLFF
TRBV30	TRBJ1-5	CAWSQTLSRYMSNQPQHF
TRBV5-1	TRBJ2-1	CASRLTLSSYNEQFF
TRBV6-1	TRBJ2-7	CASSELRDEQYF
TRBV7-9	TRBJ2-3	CASSFGQGADTQYF
TRBV19	TRBJ2-1	CASSIIQAALGAYNEQFF
TRBV6-1	TRBJ2-7	CASSELAGGSHEQYF
TRBV19	TRBJ1-5	CASSARGNQPQHF
TRBV6-5	TRBJ2-1	CASSPARVQFF
TRBV19	TRBJ1-3	CASSETGDSGNTIYF
TRBV2	TRBJ1-1	CASSGRRGFPGDSEAFF
TRBV3-1/TRBV3-2	TRBJ1-1	CASSQGWGMNTEAFF
TRBV24-1	TRBJ2-1	CATSDPSGRGNEQFF
TRBV6-1	TRBJ1-4	CASSEVYGDRYNEKLFF
TRBV28	TRBJ2-3	CASSLRASGETDTQYF
TRBV28	TRBJ2-7	CASSLGGGARYEQYF
TRBV4-1	TRBJ1-1	CASSQTQVMNTEAFF
TRBV29-1	TRBJ2-1	CSVEPDRGGNEQFF
TRBV28	TRBJ2-1	CASRSNVVINEQFF
TRBV19	TRBJ2-1	CATSGTSSYNEQFF
TRBV2	TRBJ1-2	CASIRGSRSQINYGYTF
TRBV4-1	TRBJ1-6	CASSQDPPSPGVYSPLHF
TRBV25-1	TRBJ1-2	CASSGPGQGYGYTF
TRBV27	TRBJ2-7	CASSLIPGAYEQYF
TRBV10-2	TRBJ2-5	CASSVGLAGRETQYF
TRBV6-6	TRBJ2-1	CASSHRQGREEQFF
TRBV5-1	TRBJ1-6	CASSFGQGDNSPLHF
TRBV19	TRBJ2-3	CASSIRGLAPSTDTQYF
TRBV18	TRBJ2-7	CASSPPRTGDYEQYF
TRBV27	TRBJ2-7	CASSGRGRDYEQYF
TRBV5-1	TRBJ2-3	CASSLVSPHTDTQYF
TRBV7-9	TRBJ1-3	CASSLGMTGISGNTIYF
TRBV25-1	TRBJ2-1	CASSTLTQGLSSYNEQFF
TRBV6-2/TRBV6-3	TRBJ1-2	CASSPRTGAFYGYTF
TRBV6-2/TRBV6-3	TRBJ1-5	CASSRGTGGNQPQHF
TRBV4-1	TRBJ1-3	CASSQPPPGQGFGNTIYF
TRBV27	TRBJ1-2	CASSGRLESAGLYGYTF
TRBV28	TRBJ2-7	CASRRGAWTSVSYEQYF
TRBV10-1	TRBJ2-7	CASSGNRDSSSYEQYF
TRBV7-6	TRBJ1-3	CASSTGAPNTIYF
TRBV27	TRBJ1-5	CASSLISDQPQHF